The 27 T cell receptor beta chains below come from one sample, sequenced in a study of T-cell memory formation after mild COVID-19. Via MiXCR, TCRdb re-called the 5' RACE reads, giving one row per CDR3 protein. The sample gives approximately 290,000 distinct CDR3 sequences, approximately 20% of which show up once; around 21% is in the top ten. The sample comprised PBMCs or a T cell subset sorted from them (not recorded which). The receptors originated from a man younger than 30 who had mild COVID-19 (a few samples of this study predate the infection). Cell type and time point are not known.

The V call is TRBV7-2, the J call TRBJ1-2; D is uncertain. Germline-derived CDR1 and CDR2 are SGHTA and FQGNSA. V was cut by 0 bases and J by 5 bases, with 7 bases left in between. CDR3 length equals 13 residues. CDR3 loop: CASSLATHYGYTF. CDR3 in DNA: TGTGCCAGCAGCTTAGCCACCCATTATGGCTACACCTTC.

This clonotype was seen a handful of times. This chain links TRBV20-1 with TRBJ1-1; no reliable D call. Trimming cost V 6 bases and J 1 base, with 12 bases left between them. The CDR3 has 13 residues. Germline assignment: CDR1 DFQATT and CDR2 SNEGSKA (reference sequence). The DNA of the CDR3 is TGCAGTGCACCCGGGCCGCCGAACACTGAAGCTTTCTTT. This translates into CSAPGPPNTEAFF.

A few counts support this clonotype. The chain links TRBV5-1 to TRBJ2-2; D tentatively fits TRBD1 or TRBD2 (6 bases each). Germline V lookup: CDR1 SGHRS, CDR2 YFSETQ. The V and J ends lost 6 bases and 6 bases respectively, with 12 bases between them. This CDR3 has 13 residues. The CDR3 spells CASTNREAGELFF. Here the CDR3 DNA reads TGCGCCAGCACTAACAGGGAGGCCGGGGAGCTGTTTTTT.

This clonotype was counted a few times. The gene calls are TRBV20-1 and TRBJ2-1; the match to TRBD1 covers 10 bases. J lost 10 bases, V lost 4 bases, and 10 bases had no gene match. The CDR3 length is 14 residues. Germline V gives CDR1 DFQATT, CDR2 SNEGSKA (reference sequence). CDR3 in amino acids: CSANRPGTGAEQFF. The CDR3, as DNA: TGCAGTGCTAACCGTCCCGGGACAGGGGCCGAGCAGTTCTTC.

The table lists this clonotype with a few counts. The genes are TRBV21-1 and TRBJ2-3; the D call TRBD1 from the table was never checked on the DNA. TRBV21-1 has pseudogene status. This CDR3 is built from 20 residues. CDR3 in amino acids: CASSKARPDTRDRATDTQYF. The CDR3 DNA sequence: TGTGCCAGCAGCAAAGCGCGCCCGGACACCCGGGACAGGGCGACAGATACGCAGTATTTT.

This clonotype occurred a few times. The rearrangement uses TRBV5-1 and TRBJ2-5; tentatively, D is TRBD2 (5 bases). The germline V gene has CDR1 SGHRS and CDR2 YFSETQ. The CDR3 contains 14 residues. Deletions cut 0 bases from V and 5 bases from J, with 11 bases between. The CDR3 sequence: CASSLDGVRETQYF. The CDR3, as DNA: TGCGCCAGCAGCTTGGACGGGGTCCGCGAGACCCAGTACTTC.

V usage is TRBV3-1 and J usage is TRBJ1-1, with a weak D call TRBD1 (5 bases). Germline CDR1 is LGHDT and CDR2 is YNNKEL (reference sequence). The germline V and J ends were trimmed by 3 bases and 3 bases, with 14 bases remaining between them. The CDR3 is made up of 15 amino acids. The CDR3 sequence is CASSHRDSGYTEAFF. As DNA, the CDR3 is TGTGCCAGCAGCCACCGGGACTCGGGATACACTGAAGCTTTCTTT.

In DNA form, the CDR3 reads TGCGCCAGCAGCCTGGGACAGGGGGCCGAAGAAGCTTTCTTT. It codes for CASSLGQGAEEAFF. The rearrangement links TRBV5-1 to TRBJ1-1; 12 bases match TRBD1. The V segment lost 4 bases and the J segment 8 bases; nucleotides outside the gene matches: 6. CDR1 and CDR2 (germline): SGHRS, YFSETQ. CDR3 length: 14 amino acids.

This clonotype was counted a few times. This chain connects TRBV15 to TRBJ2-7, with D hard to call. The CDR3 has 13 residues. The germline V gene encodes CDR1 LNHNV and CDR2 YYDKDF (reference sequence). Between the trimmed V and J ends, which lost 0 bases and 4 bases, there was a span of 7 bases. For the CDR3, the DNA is TGTGCCACCAGCAGAGATACAACGTACGAGCAGTACTTC. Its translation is CATSRDTTYEQYF.

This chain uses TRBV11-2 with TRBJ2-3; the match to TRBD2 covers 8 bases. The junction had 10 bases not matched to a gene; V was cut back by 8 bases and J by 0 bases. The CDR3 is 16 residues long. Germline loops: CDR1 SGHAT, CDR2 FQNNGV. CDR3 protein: CASWEAGETSTDTQYF. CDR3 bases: TGTGCCAGCTGGGAAGCGGGGGAAACTAGCACAGATACGCAGTATTTT.

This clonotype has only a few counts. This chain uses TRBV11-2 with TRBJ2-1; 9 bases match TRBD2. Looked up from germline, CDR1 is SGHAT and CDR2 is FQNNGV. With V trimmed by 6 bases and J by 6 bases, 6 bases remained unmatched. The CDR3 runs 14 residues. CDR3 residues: CASSRRGGANEQFF. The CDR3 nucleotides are TGTGCCAGCAGTCGACGCGGGGGGGCCAATGAGCAGTTCTTC.

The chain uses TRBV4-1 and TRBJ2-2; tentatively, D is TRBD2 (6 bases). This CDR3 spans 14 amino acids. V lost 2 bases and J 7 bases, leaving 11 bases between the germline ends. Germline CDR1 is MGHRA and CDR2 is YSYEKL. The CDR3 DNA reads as TGCGCCAGCAGCCAAAGTACTAGCTTCGGGGAGCTGTTTTTT. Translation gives CASSQSTSFGELFF.

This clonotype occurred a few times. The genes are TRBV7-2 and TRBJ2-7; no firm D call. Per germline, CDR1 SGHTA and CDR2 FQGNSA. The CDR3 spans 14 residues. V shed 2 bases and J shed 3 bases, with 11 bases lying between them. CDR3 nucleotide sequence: TGTGCCAGCAGCTTACTTCAGAGCCGCTACGAGCAGTACTTC. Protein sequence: CASSLLQSRYEQYF.

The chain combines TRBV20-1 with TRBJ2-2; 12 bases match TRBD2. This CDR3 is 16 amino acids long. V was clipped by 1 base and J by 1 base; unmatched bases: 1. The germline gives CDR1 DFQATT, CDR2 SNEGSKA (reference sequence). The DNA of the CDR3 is TGCAGTGCTAGAGTACTAGCGGGGGGGAACACCGGGGAGCTGTTTTTT. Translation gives CSARVLAGGNTGELFF.

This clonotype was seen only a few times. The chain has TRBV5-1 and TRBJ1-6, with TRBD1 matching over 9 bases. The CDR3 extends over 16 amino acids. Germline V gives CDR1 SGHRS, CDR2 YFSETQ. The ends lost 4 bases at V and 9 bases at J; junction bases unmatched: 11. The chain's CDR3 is CASSPTGTGNTSPLHF. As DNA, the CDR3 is TGCGCCAGCAGCCCGACCGGGACAGGGAACACTTCACCCCTCCACTTT.

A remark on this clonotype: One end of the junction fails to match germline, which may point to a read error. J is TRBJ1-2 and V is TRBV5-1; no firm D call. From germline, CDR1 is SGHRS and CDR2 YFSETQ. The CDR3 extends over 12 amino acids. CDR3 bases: TGCGCCCGCAGCTTGGACGAGGGAGGCTACACCTTC. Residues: CARSLDEGGYTF.

The CDR3 here is CASSSGGGYEQYV. CDR3 nucleotide sequence: TGTGCCAGCAGCAGCGGTGGAGGGTACGAGCAGTACGTC. The gene calls are TRBV7-9 and TRBJ2-7; possible D gene TRBD2, 6 bases. The CDR3 runs 13 residues. Looked up from germline, CDR1 is SEHNR and CDR2 is FQNEAQ (reference sequence). The V and J ends lost 5 bases and 4 bases respectively, with 12 bases between them.

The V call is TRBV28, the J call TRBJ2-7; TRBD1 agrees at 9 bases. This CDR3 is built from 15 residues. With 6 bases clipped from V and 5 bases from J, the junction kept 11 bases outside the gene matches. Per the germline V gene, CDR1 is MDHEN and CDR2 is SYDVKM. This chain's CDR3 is CASRPGTGGENEQYF. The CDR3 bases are TGTGCCAGCAGGCCGGGAACAGGGGGCGAGAACGAGCAGTACTTC. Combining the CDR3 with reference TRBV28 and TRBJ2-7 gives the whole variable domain DVKVTQSSRYLVKRTGEKVFLECVQDMDHENMFWYRQDPGLGLRLIYFSYDVKMKEKGDIPEGYSVSREKKERFSLILESASTNQTSMYLCASRPGTGGENEQYFGPGTRLTVT.

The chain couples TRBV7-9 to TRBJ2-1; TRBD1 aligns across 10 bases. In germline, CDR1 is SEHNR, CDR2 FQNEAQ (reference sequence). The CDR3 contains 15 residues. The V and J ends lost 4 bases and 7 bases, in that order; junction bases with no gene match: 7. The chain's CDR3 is CASSYQRTGGNEQFF. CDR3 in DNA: TGTGCCAGCAGCTACCAGCGGACAGGGGGGAATGAGCAGTTCTTC.

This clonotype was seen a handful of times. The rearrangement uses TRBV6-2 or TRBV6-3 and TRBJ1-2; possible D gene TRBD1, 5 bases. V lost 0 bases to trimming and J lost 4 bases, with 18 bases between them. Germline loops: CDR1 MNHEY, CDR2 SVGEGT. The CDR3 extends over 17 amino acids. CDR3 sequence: CASSYSRFLGAGYGYTF. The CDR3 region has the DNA TGTGCCAGCAGTTACTCGCGTTTCTTAGGGGCCGGCTATGGCTACACCTTC.

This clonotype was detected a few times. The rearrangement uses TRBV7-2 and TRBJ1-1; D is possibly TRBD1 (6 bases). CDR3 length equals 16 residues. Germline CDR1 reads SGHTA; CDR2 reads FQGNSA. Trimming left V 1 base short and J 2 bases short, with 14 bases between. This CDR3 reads CASSLVGGQVNTEAFF. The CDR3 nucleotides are TGTGCCAGCAGCTTAGTGGGGGGACAAGTTAACACTGAAGCTTTCTTT. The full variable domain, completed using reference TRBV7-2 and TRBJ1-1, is GAGVSQSPSNKVTEKGKDVELRCDPISGHTALYWYRQSLGQGLEFLIYFQGNSAPDKSGLPSDRFSAERTGGSVSTLTIQRTQQEDSAVYLCASSLVGGQVNTEAFFGQGTRLTVV.

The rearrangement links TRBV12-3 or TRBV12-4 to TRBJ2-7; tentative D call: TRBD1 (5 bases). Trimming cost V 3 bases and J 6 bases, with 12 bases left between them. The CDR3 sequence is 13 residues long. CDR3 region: CASSLVGVGEQYF. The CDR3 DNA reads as TGTGCCAGCAGTTTGGTAGGGGTTGGCGAGCAGTACTTC.

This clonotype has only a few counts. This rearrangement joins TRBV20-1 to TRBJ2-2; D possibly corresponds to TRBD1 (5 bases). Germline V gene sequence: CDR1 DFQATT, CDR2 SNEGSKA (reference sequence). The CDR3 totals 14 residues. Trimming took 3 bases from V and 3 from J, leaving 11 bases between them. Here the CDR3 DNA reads TGCAGTGCTAGCAAGGGCAGGGACACCGGGGAGCTGTTTTTT. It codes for CSASKGRDTGELFF.

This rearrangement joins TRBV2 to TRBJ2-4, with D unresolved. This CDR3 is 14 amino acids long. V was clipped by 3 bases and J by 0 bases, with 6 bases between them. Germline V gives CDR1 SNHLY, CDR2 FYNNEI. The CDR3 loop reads CASSDWAAKNIQYF. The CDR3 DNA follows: TGTGCCAGCAGTGACTGGGCAGCCAAAAACATTCAGTACTTC.

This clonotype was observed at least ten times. CDR3 in amino acids: CASSFRGGETQYF. Written as DNA, the CDR3 is TGTGCCAGCAGTTTCAGGGGCGGGGAGACCCAGTACTTC. The rearrangement joins TRBV12-3 or TRBV12-4 to TRBJ2-5; D might be TRBD1 (6 bases). The V end lost 3 bases, the J end lost 5 bases, and 10 bases lay between the germline ends. CDR3 length: 13 amino acids.

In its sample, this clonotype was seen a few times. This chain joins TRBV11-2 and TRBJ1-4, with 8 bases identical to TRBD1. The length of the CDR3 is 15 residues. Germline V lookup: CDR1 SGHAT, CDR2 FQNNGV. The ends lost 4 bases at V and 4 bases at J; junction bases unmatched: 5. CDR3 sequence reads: CASSSSGGINEKLFF. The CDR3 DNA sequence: TGTGCCAGCAGCTCCTCAGGGGGCATTAATGAAAAACTGTTTTTT.

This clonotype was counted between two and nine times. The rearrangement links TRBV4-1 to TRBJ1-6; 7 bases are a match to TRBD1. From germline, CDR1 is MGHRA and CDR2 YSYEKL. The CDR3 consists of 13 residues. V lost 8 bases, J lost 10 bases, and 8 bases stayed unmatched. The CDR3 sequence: CASGGRGYSPLHF. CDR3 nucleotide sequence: TGCGCCAGCGGAGGCAGGGGGTACTCACCCCTCCACTTT.